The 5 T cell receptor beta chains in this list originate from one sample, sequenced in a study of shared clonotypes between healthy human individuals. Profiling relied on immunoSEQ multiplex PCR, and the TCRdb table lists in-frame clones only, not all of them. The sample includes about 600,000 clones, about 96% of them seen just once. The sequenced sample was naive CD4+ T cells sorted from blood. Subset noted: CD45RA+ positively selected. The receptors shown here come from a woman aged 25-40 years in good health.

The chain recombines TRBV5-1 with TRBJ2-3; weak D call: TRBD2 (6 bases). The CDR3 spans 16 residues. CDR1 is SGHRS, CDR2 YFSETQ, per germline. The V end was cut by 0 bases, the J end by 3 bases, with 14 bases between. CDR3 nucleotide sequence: TGCGCCAGCAGCTTGGAAATCGGGAGTTCAACAGATACGCAGTATTTT. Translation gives CASSLEIGSSTDTQYF.

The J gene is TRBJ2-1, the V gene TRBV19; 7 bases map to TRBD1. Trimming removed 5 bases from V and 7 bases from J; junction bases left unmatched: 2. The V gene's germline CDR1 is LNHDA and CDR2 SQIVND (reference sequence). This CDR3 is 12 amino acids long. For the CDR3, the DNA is TGTGCCAGTAGTGCCAGGGGGAATGAGCAGTTCTTC. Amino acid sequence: CASSARGNEQFF.

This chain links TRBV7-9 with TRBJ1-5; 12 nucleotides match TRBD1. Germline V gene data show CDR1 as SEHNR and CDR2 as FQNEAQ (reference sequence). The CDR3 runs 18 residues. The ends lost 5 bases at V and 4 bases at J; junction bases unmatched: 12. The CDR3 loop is CASSTGTGGSLGNQPQHF. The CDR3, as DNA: TGTGCCAGCAGCACCGGGACAGGGGGCTCGTTGGGGAATCAGCCCCAGCATTTT.

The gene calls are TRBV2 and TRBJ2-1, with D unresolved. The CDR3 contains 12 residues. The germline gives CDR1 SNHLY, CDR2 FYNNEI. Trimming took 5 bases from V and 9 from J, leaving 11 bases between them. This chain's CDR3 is CASSWQNSEQFF. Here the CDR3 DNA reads TGTGCCAGCAGTTGGCAAAATAGTGAGCAGTTCTTC.

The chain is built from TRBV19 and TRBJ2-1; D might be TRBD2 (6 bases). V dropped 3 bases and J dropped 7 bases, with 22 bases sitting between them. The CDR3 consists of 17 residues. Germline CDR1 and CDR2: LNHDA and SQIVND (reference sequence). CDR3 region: CASSILAESRGSNEQFF. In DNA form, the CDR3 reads TGTGCCAGTAGTATTTTAGCGGAGTCCCGGGGATCGAATGAGCAGTTCTTC.